This T cell receptor (beta chain) was captured in a study of blood T cell repertoires in COVID-19 (dated by TCRdb to about 2020). Background for the entire study: The collaborator samples originated in the United States, Italy and Spain and spanned the acute and convalescent phases of COVID-19. A freely available public database, intended as a resource for researchers studying the immune response to SARS-CoV-2, is where the repertoires were released. Where available, HLA class I and class II types were obtained from metadata supplied by the sample provider rather than from assay-based typing. Subjects who had been exposed to COVID-19, were actively infected with it, or had recovered from it provided the deeply sampled blood TCRbeta repertoires that made up the dataset. The samples were drawn from the first 160 participants of the ongoing ImmuneRACE study and from 950 to 1,500 subjects provided by 6 global collaborators. Sample metadata almost always included a de-identified subject ID, COVID-19 status, age in years and sex. The prospective study material was composed of cDNA or gDNA derived from T cells, B-cell-depleted T cells, or PBMCs.

Overall results and qualifications from the work: Clinical and demographic metadata were provided uncurated, with the amount varying by source and participant.

Participants in the prospective study were aged roughly 18 to 100 years, lived in some 24 United States geographic areas, and enrolled through a virtual design. Cohort assignment in the prospective study relied on participant-reported clinical history from a screening survey and a study questionnaire. In the prospective study, whole blood, serum and a nasopharyngeal or oropharyngeal swab were collected from each participant by mobile phlebotomists. Participants in the prospective study had the option to provide additional blood draws and questionnaires over a roughly 2-month period. Before DNA extraction, blood samples from the prospective study were shipped at room temperature or frozen. Of note for this clone: It lacks a known antigen. Per-base quality was not reported, and no clone a single base away is much larger than it.

The V and J ends are trimmed by 0 bases and 0 bases, leaving 12 bases between them. Reading the germline V gene (reference sequence) gives CDR1 LNHNV and CDR2 YYDKDF. The cysteine opens and the phenylalanine closes a CDR3 of 16 amino acids. CDR3 DNA only is kept here, 48 bases in frame from base 1. The immunoSEQ Assay, a bias-controlled multiplex PCR, was used to amplify TCRbeta CDR3 regions from genomic DNA. Processing in the source paper ran as follows. The number of nucleated cells in each sample was estimated by amplification of reference gene primers within the assay. Sequence reads were collapsed and filtered to measure the absolute abundance of every unique TCRbeta CDR3 rearrangement. For each sample, productive Simpson clonality was calculated as the square root of Simpson's diversity index over productive rearrangements. What TCRdb holds here is the immuneACCESS table cut down to in-frame rearrangements. Part of the clones is not present; checked against another copy, under half of the missing clones reflect an unresolved V gene, and the others are unexplained. Clone size and the V and J calls come from that table; the DNA yielded D and trimming. This sample holds 250,000 to 300,000 clones; around 90% were observed only once. The leading ten clones occupy under 3% of the sample.

The TCR originated in a woman aged 40-49 years with acute COVID-19. The sequencing sample was made of PBMCs or T cells enriched from blood (not recorded which). The sequence is built from TRBV15 and TRBJ2-7; confidence is insufficient to name the D gene. The sequence in DNA is TGTGCCACCAGCAGAGATTTGGCTGTCAACTCCTACGAGCAGTACTTC. Translated, it reads CATSRDLAVNSYEQYF.